This T cell receptor beta chain was recorded in a study of T cell changes during pregnancy in multiple sclerosis. The assay was immunoSEQ multiplex PCR, and TCRdb's table has in-frame clones only and misses some. The sample includes 70,000 to 90,000 clones, around 93% seen only once; the top ten take about 0.8%. There are 18 residues in the CDR3. Looked up from germline, CDR1 is LNHNV and CDR2 is YYDKDF (reference sequence). V was clipped by 0 bases and J by 8 bases; unmatched bases: 14. The chain joins TRBV15 to TRBJ2-1; 9 nucleotides line up with TRBD1. The sample in question was peripheral blood, obtained in the second trimester of pregnancy. The TCR was taken from a female donor in good health, enrolled as a control in a pregnancy study. The CDR3 nucleotides are TGTGCCACCAGCAGAGATCGTATGACAGGGGGGCTGTTGGATGAGCAGTTCTTC. Translating gives CATSRDRMTGGLLDEQFF.